The rows below give T cell receptor beta chains drawn from one sample of a study of blood T cell repertoires in COVID-19. Clones were read by immunoSEQ multiplex PCR, and TCRdb kept only the in-frame ones, dropping some. The sample shows about 53,000 clones, about 83% of them seen only once. Sequencing was done on a sample of peripheral blood. The receptor set was obtained from a man aged 45-65 years with acute or convalescent COVID-19. Both conserved end residues are part of each CDR3. D genes are given only for firm matches. Not every row has a clone size; where given, it reads once, few, many or a size class.

v_call	j_call	d_call	clone_size	cdr3_aa	cdr3_nt
TRBV2	TRBJ1-5	NA	NA	CASSPRGADNQPQHF	TGTGCCAGCAGCCCCCGGGGGGCCGACAATCAGCCCCAGCATTTT
TRBV10-2	TRBJ2-7	TRBD2	NA	CASRTSGESYEQYF	TGCGCCAGCAGAACTAGCGGGGAGAGCTACGAGCAGTACTTC
TRBV19	TRBJ2-6	TRBD1	NA	CASSIWGQGSSGANVLTF	TGTGCCAGTAGTATTTGGGGACAGGGTAGCTCTGGGGCCAACGTCCTGACTTTC
TRBV10-3	TRBJ1-1	NA	NA	CAISGGLTEAFF	TGTGCCATCAGTGGGGGACTTACTGAAGCTTTCTTT
TRBV5-1	TRBJ2-7	NA	NA	CASSLFRTDAYEQYF	TGCGCCAGCAGCTTATTCCGGACAGACGCTTACGAGCAGTACTTC
TRBV27	TRBJ1-1	NA	NA	CASSLSGDTEAFF	TGTGCCAGCAGTTTATCCGGGGACACTGAAGCTTTCTTT
TRBV12-3/TRBV12-4	TRBJ2-5	NA	NA	CASSQTQQETQYF	TGTGCCAGCAGTCAGACACAGCAAGAGACCCAGTACTTC
TRBV7-8	TRBJ1-6	TRBD1	NA	CASSLQQGGGNSPLHF	TGTGCCAGCAGCCTCCAACAGGGGGGCGGGAATTCACCCCTCCACTTT
TRBV6-5	TRBJ1-5	TRBD1	NA	CASKQGFQPQHF	TGTGCCAGTAAACAGGGGTTCCAGCCCCAGCATTTT
TRBV19	TRBJ2-3	NA	NA	CASRPGSGGTDTQYF	TGTGCCAGCCGGCCGGGGAGCGGTGGCACAGATACGCAGTATTTT
TRBV11-3	TRBJ2-5	TRBD2	NA	CASSLGGTSGRETQYF	TGTGCCAGCAGCTTGGGGGGGACTAGCGGGAGAGAGACCCAGTACTTC
TRBV11-3	TRBJ1-3	NA	NA	CASSLGGGSSGNTIYF	TGTGCCAGCAGCTTAGGCGGGGGAAGCTCTGGAAACACCATATATTTT
TRBV13	TRBJ2-7	NA	NA	CASSFPGTYEQYF	TGTGCCAGCAGCTTTCCTGGCACCTACGAGCAGTACTTC
TRBV9	TRBJ2-5	NA	once	CASSVGVAEPEETQYF	TGTGCCAGCAGCGTAGGCGTAGCGGAGCCAGAAGAGACCCAGTACTTC
TRBV7-6	TRBJ2-5	NA	NA	CASRSSSGSYQETQYF	TGTGCCAGCAGATCATCCTCCGGGTCGTACCAAGAGACCCAGTACTTC
TRBV18	TRBJ2-7	TRBD2	NA	CASFIAGGTEGQQYF	TGTGCCAGCTTTATTGCGGGGGGAACAGAAGGGCAGCAGTACTTC
TRBV2	TRBJ2-2	TRBD2	NA	CASSPSGGTNTGELFF	TGTGCCAGCAGCCCCTCGGGGGGAACGAACACCGGGGAGCTGTTTTTT
TRBV3-1/TRBV3-2	TRBJ2-7	NA	NA	CASSPQDSGGEQYF	TGTGCCAGCAGCCCACAGGACTCCGGGGGCGAGCAGTACTTC
TRBV11-3	TRBJ2-1	NA	NA	CASSLQGWGDNEQFF	TGTGCCAGCAGCTTACAGGGTTGGGGTGACAATGAGCAGTTCTTC
TRBV7-8	TRBJ1-4	TRBD1	NA	CASSSRDRSAEKLFF	TGTGCCAGCAGCTCCCGGGACAGGTCTGCGGAAAAACTGTTTTTT
TRBV18	TRBJ1-6	TRBD1	NA	CASSPSRGGRVSPLHF	TGTGCCAGCTCACCATCGAGAGGGGGCAGAGTTTCACCCCTCCACTTT
TRBV5-4	TRBJ2-1	NA	NA	CASRLGGVFYNEQFF	TGTGCCAGCAGGTTAGGGGGAGTCTTCTACAATGAGCAGTTCTTC
TRBV9	TRBJ2-7	TRBD1	NA	CASSPSGDRGVEQYF	TGTGCCAGCAGCCCTAGTGGGGACAGGGGGGTCGAGCAGTACTTC
TRBV6-6	TRBJ1-1	NA	NA	CASRPQGNTEAFF	TGTGCCAGCAGACCACAGGGGAACACTGAAGCTTTCTTT
TRBV4-1	TRBJ2-5	NA	once	CASSQEGLGQETQYF	TGCGCCAGCAGCCAAGAGGGACTTGGGCAAGAGACCCAGTACTTC
TRBV11-2	TRBJ2-5	TRBD2	NA	CASSLSGGLETQYF	TGTGCCAGCAGCTTATCGGGGGGGCTGGAGACCCAGTACTTC
TRBV5-4	TRBJ2-5	NA	NA	CASSRGRGLGETQYF	TGTGCCAGCAGCCGCGGGCGGGGATTGGGGGAGACCCAGTACTTC
TRBV4-1	TRBJ1-5	NA	NA	CASSQEGQGFRQPQHF	TGCGCCAGCAGCCAAGAAGGGCAGGGGTTCCGTCAGCCCCAGCATTTT
TRBV27	TRBJ1-2	NA	NA	CASSLGRRDYGYTF	TGTGCCAGCAGTCTGGGGCGGAGGGACTATGGCTACACCTTC
TRBV24-1	TRBJ1-2	TRBD1	once	CATSDSDRGLGYTF	TGTGCCACCAGTGATAGTGACAGGGGGTTAGGCTACACCTTC
TRBV28	TRBJ1-2	NA	NA	CASSRQSYGYTF	TGTGCCAGCAGCCGACAGAGCTATGGCTACACCTTC
TRBV6-1	TRBJ2-3	NA	NA	CASSERGLPDTQYF	TGTGCCAGCAGTGAGCGGGGCCTCCCGGATACGCAGTATTTT
TRBV16	TRBJ1-3	TRBD1	NA	CASSMDRGQGNTIYF	TGTGCCAGCAGCATGGACAGGGGGCAAGGAAACACCATATATTTT
TRBV15	TRBJ2-7	NA	NA	CATSRDPADEQYF	TGTGCCACCAGCAGAGATCCGGCGGACGAGCAGTACTTC
TRBV3-1/TRBV3-2	TRBJ2-7	NA	NA	CASSLSGGGTYEQYF	TGTGCCAGCAGCCTGTCGGGCGGAGGGACCTACGAGCAGTACTTC
TRBV18	TRBJ2-2	NA	NA	CASSPLPYSPLPSNTGELFF	TGTGCCAGCTCACCACTCCCCTACAGCCCACTCCCTTCGAACACCGGGGAGCTGTTTTTT
TRBV10-3	TRBJ1-5	TRBD1	NA	CAIAPGQFNQPQHF	TGTGCCATCGCCCCGGGACAGTTCAATCAGCCCCAGCATTTT
TRBV7-9	TRBJ2-2	NA	NA	CASSSPQGNTGELFF	TGTGCCAGCAGCTCCCCCCAGGGGAACACCGGGGAGCTGTTTTTT
TRBV2	TRBJ1-1	NA	NA	CASTARVGGRTEAFF	TGTGCCAGCACCGCAAGGGTTGGGGGGAGGACTGAAGCTTTCTTT
TRBV9	TRBJ1-1	NA	NA	CASSVGGRMPEAFF	TGTGCCAGCAGCGTAGGGGGCCGGATGCCTGAAGCTTTCTTT
TRBV6-5	TRBJ1-1	NA	NA	CASSFGTANTEAFF	TGTGCCAGCAGTTTTGGGACTGCGAACACTGAAGCTTTCTTT
TRBV10-3	TRBJ1-5	TRBD1	NA	CAISESMDRGWNQPQHF	TGTGCCATCAGTGAGTCGATGGACAGGGGTTGGAATCAGCCCCAGCATTTT
TRBV30	TRBJ1-1	NA	NA	CAWRYGRNTEAFF	TGTGCCTGGAGGTACGGGAGGAACACTGAAGCTTTCTTT
TRBV5-8	TRBJ2-5	TRBD2	few	CASSPRGSGSIKTQYF	TGTGCCAGCAGCCCCCGCGGTAGCGGGAGCATAAAGACCCAGTACTTC
TRBV28	TRBJ2-7	NA	NA	CASSLRYEQYF	TGTGCCAGCAGTTTGCGCTACGAGCAGTACTTC
TRBV6-5	TRBJ1-5	TRBD1	NA	CASSYQPRQGWQPQHF	TGTGCCAGCAGTTACCAACCTCGACAGGGATGGCAGCCCCAGCATTTT